This T cell receptor beta chain was identified during a study of early T cells in non-severe SARS-CoV-2 infection. Study results and caveats: The study's VDJdb matching favored anti-spike CD8 responses and missed private and CD4 specificities.

With respect to this clonotype: Its antigen is unknown.

TCRdb recomputed calls from the 5' RACE reads with MiXCR, one row per CDR3 protein. The data show some 40,000 distinct CDR3 sequences, with around 5.4% seen just once and 4% to 5.5% held by the top ten. The CDR3 runs 13 residues. Germline CDR1 SEHNR, CDR2 FQNEAQ (reference sequence). Trimming pared 6 bases from V and 3 bases from J, leaving 8 bases between. The clonotype comes from an adult who was a healthcare worker with PCR-confirmed SARS-CoV-2 infection or an uninfected control (not recorded which). V is TRBV7-9 and J is TRBJ2-2; D is ambiguous. Sequencing used whole blood, obtained at baseline. CDR3 coding DNA: TGTGCCAGCAGGGCAAAGGACACCGGGGAGCTGTTTTTT. As protein: CASRAKDTGELFF.